A selection of T cell receptor beta chains follows, all from one sample in a study of OX40 agonist ivuxolimab in advanced cancers. TCRdb's copy holds only in-frame clones and misses some; the assay was immunoSEQ multiplex PCR. The profile covers around 79,000 clones, with 65% to 90% appearing a single time and about 0.57% taken by the ten largest. Sequences were derived from CD4+ or CD8+ T cells sorted from blood, sampled in a trial of the OX40 agonist ivuxolimab. The receptors originated from an adult with an advanced solid tumor such as melanoma, head and neck, liver or kidney cancer. Each CDR3 is given with its conserved first and last residue. Fields, in order: V gene, J gene, clone size, D gene, CDR3 DNA, CDR3 protein. A D gene is named only where the DNA matches it firmly. The size field is filled for only some rows; it gives once, few, many or a size class.

TRBV7-9	TRBJ2-7	NA	NA	TGTGCCAGCAGCCAACAGGGTTACGAGCAGTACTTC	CASSQQGYEQYF
TRBV4-1	TRBJ1-2	NA	NA	TGCGCCAGCAAGGGAGGAGCTAACTATGGCTACACCTTC	CASKGGANYGYTF
TRBV5-4	TRBJ2-7	NA	NA	TGTGCCAGCAGTCCCGGGTCAGCCACATCCTACGAGCAGTACTTC	CASSPGSATSYEQYF
TRBV29-1	TRBJ1-1	few	TRBD1	TGCAGCGAAGGACAGGATGAAGCTTTCTTT	CSEGQDEAFF
TRBV5-1	TRBJ2-7	NA	TRBD1	TGCGCCAGCAGCGCCGGGACAGCATCCTACGAGCAGTACTTC	CASSAGTASYEQYF
TRBV4-2	TRBJ2-1	few	TRBD2	TGTGCCAGCAGCCAACCGGCTAGCGGGAATTATGAGCAGTTCTTC	CASSQPASGNYEQFF
TRBV11-2	TRBJ1-1	NA	TRBD1	TGTGCCAGCAGCTCGAAAATGAAGTGGACAGGAGACATGAACACTGAAGCTTTCTTT	CASSSKMKWTGDMNTEAFF
TRBV6-6	TRBJ1-1	NA	TRBD1	TGTGCCAGCAGTTACGCCACAGGGGGTCGGGCTTTCTTT	CASSYATGGRAFF
TRBV5-4	TRBJ2-2	NA	NA	TGTGCCAGCAGTTATGACAGAAACACCGGGGAGCTGTTTTTT	CASSYDRNTGELFF
TRBV5-1	TRBJ2-1	NA	TRBD2	TGCGCCAGCAGCTCCCGGGCACTAGCGGGGGGCCGGTCCTACAATGAGCAGTTCTTC	CASSSRALAGGRSYNEQFF
TRBV6-5	TRBJ2-1	NA	NA	TGTGCCAGCAGTCCCGATAGGCCGCGGGAGCAGTTCTTC	CASSPDRPREQFF
TRBV6-1	TRBJ2-5	NA	NA	TGTGCCAGCGGACGGACAACGAAAGAGACCCAGTACTTC	CASGRTTKETQYF
TRBV2	TRBJ2-5	NA	TRBD2	TGTGCCAGCAGGCGGGAGGCCCAAGAGACCCAGTACTTC	CASRREAQETQYF
TRBV7-2	TRBJ2-2	once	TRBD1	TGTGCCAGCAGCTGGACAGGGTACGGGGAGCTGTTTTTT	CASSWTGYGELFF
TRBV6-6	TRBJ1-4	NA	NA	TGTGCCAGCAGTTACTCGAGAACTAATGAAAAACTGTTTTTT	CASSYSRTNEKLFF
TRBV7-2	TRBJ2-5	NA	NA	TGTGCCAGCAGCCTAACGTGGGAAGAGACCCAGTACTTC	CASSLTWEETQYF
TRBV7-9	TRBJ2-7	NA	NA	TGTGCCAGCAGCTTAGCAGGGACGAACTACGAGCAGTACTTC	CASSLAGTNYEQYF
TRBV4-3	TRBJ2-7	NA	TRBD1	TGCGCCAGCAGCCAAGCCGGGACAGGGGAAGGCGAGCAGTACTTC	CASSQAGTGEGEQYF
TRBV10-3	TRBJ1-2	NA	TRBD1	TGTGCCACCATCCCCTCCAAAGCGACAGGGCAGGGTGGCTACACCTTC	CATIPSKATGQGGYTF
TRBV5-1	TRBJ1-2	NA	NA	TGCGCCAGCAGCTTGGGCGGGGGCGCGGATGGCTACACCTTC	CASSLGGGADGYTF
TRBV6-5	TRBJ1-4	NA	NA	TGTGCCAGCAGTTACTCGTTCGAGGGGGTTGAAAAACTGTTTTTT	CASSYSFEGVEKLFF
TRBV6-1	TRBJ1-5	NA	NA	TGTGCCAGCAGTTCCAGGTCCAATCAGCCCCAGCATTTT	CASSSRSNQPQHF
TRBV28	TRBJ1-2	once	TRBD1	TGTGCCAGCAGGTCTCCGGGACAGGGGGAACCAAAGGTCTATGGCTACACCTTC	CASRSPGQGEPKVYGYTF
TRBV6-6	TRBJ1-6	once	NA	TGTGCCAGCAGTCGTAACAGGGATTCACCCCTCCACTTT	CASSRNRDSPLHF
TRBV6-6	TRBJ1-1	NA	TRBD1	TGTGCCAGCAGCGTCGCGCGGGGACAGTTGAACACTGAAGCTTTCTTT	CASSVARGQLNTEAFF
TRBV18	TRBJ1-2	NA	NA	TGTGCCAGCTCCCCGGGCCCTTTGTGGGTTAATGGCTACACCTTC	CASSPGPLWVNGYTF
TRBV18	TRBJ1-1	NA	TRBD1	TGTGCCAGCTCATCGGGACAGGGGAGGACCACTGAAGCTTTCTTT	CASSSGQGRTTEAFF
TRBV7-9	TRBJ2-7	few	NA	TGTGCCAGCAGCTTCGTGACTGGAAGCTCCTACGAGCAGTACTTC	CASSFVTGSSYEQYF
TRBV4-2	TRBJ1-1	once	NA	TGTGCCAGCAGCCCAATGAGGGGGGCAGAGAGCACTGAAGCTTTCTTT	CASSPMRGAESTEAFF
TRBV9	TRBJ2-5	NA	TRBD2	TGTGCCAGCAGCGCGAGACTAGCGTTCGAAGAGACCCAGTACTTC	CASSARLAFEETQYF
TRBV6-6	TRBJ1-3	NA	TRBD1	TGTGCCAGCAGTTACCGACAGGGGGCGGGAAACACCATATATTTT	CASSYRQGAGNTIYF
TRBV6-5	TRBJ2-2	NA	TRBD1	TGTGCCAGCAGTTACGGGACAGCGAACACCGGGGAGCTGTTTTTT	CASSYGTANTGELFF
TRBV2	TRBJ1-5	once	NA	TGTGCCAGCAGTGCGGTGACTCCTCAGCCCCAGCATTTT	CASSAVTPQPQHF
TRBV5-1	TRBJ1-2	NA	NA	TGCGCCAGCAGCTTGGACCAAAACAGGGCAGGGGGCTACACCTTC	CASSLDQNRAGGYTF
TRBV13	TRBJ1-4	NA	NA	TGTGCCAGCAGCCTCCGGGGGCCTAATGAAAAACTGTTTTTT	CASSLRGPNEKLFF
TRBV7-2	TRBJ1-1	NA	NA	TGTGCCAGCAGCCCTAGTGGGGCCCGGGGCACTGAAGCTTTCTTT	CASSPSGARGTEAFF
TRBV28	TRBJ2-5	NA	NA	TGTGCCAGCAGTTCCGGCCTCTTGTCCCAGTACTTC	CASSSGLLSQYF
TRBV7-2	TRBJ2-4	NA	NA	TGTGCCAGCAGCCCGAGGGAAGGAAACATTCAGTACTTC	CASSPREGNIQYF
TRBV6-5	TRBJ1-4	NA	TRBD1	TGTGCCAGCATGGGACAGGGCGCAAAACTGTTTTTT	CASMGQGAKLFF
TRBV19	TRBJ2-3	NA	TRBD1	TGTGCCAGTAGTACAGGGGGAGGCACAGATACGCAGTATTTT	CASSTGGGTDTQYF
TRBV6-5	TRBJ1-1	NA	NA	TGTGCCAGCAGTTACAGGCCAAACACTGAAGCTTTCTTT	CASSYRPNTEAFF
TRBV7-9	TRBJ1-6	once	NA	TGTGCCAGCAGCTTAGCAAATTCACCCCTCCACTTT	CASSLANSPLHF
TRBV5-8	TRBJ1-6	NA	NA	TGTGCCAGCAGCTACGGACAGCCACGACCCCTCCACTTT	CASSYGQPRPLHF
TRBV18	TRBJ1-2	NA	NA	TGTGCCAGCTCACCACCATCAGGGAGTTCTGGCTACACCTTC	CASSPPSGSSGYTF
TRBV6-5	TRBJ2-7	NA	NA	TGTGCCAGCAGTTACTCCAACCAGGGTTCCTACGAGCAGTACTTC	CASSYSNQGSYEQYF
TRBV4-1	TRBJ2-7	NA	NA	TGCGCCAGCAGCCCCAACCCGTCCGGGGGAGGCGCGCAGTACTTC	CASSPNPSGGGAQYF